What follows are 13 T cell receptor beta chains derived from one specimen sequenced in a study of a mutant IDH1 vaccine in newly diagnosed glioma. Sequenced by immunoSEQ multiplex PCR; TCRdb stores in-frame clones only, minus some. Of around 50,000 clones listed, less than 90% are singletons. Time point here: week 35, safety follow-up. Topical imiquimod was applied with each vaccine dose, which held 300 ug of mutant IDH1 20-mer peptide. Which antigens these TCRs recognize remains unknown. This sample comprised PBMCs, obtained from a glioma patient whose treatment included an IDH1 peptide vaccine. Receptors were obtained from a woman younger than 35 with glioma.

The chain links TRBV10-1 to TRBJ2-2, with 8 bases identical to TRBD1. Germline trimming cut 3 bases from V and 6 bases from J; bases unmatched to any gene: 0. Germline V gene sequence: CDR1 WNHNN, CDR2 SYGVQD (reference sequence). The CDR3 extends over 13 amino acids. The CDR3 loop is CASSEQGAGELFF. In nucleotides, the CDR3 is TGCGCCAGCAGTGAACAGGGGGCCGGGGAGCTGTTTTTT.

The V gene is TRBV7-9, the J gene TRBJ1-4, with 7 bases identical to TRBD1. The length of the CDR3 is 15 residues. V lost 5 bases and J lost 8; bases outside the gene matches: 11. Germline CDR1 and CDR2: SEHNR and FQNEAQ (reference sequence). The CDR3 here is CASSSPGPRGEKLFF. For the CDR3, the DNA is TGTGCCAGCAGCAGCCCGGGACCCAGGGGGGAAAAACTGTTTTTT.

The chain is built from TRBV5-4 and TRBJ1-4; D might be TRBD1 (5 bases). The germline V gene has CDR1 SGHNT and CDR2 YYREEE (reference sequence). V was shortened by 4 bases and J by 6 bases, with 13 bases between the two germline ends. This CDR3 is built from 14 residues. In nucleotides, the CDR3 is TGTGCCAGCAGCGTGACAGCTAACCATGAAAAACTGTTTTTT. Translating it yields CASSVTANHEKLFF.

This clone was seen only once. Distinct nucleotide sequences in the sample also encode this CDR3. CDR3 loop: CASSPRPPPNYGYTF. In DNA form, the CDR3 reads TGTGCCAGCTCACCACGTCCGCCACCTAACTATGGCTACACCTTC. The genes are TRBV18 and TRBJ1-2; D uncertain. V dropped 1 base and J dropped 0 bases, with 9 bases sitting between them. Germline CDR1 reads KGHSH; CDR2 reads LQKENI. This CDR3 spans 15 amino acids.

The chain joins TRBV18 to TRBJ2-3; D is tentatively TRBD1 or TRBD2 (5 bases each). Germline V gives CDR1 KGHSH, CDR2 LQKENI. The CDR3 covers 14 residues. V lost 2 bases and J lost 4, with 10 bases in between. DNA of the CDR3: TGTGCCAGCTCACCAGTCAGGGACCCAGATACGCAGTATTTT. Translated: CASSPVRDPDTQYF.

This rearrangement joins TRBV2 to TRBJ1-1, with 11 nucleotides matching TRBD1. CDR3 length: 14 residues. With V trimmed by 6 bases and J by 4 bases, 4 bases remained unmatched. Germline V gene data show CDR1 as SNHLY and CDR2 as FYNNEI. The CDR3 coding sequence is TGTGCCAGCAGAAGGGGGACAGGGGGCACTGAAGCTTTCTTT. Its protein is CASRRGTGGTEAFF.

DNA of the CDR3: TGCGCCAGCAGCGTCGGGACAGGCAATCAGCCCCAGCATTTT. This encodes CASSVGTGNQPQHF. The V call is TRBV5-1, the J call TRBJ1-5; 7 nucleotides agree with TRBD1. Germline V gives CDR1 SGHRS, CDR2 YFSETQ. V shed 4 bases and J 2 bases; nucleotides not matched to a gene: 3. This CDR3 is built from 14 residues.

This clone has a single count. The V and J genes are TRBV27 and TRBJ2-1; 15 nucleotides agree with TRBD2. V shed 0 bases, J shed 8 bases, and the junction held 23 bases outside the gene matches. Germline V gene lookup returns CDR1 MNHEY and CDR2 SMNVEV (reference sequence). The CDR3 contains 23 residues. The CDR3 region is CASSLSSRQVGLAGGPTWYEQFF. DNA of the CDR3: TGTGCCAGCAGTTTATCGTCGAGACAGGTCGGACTAGCGGGAGGGCCCACTTGGTATGAGCAGTTCTTC.

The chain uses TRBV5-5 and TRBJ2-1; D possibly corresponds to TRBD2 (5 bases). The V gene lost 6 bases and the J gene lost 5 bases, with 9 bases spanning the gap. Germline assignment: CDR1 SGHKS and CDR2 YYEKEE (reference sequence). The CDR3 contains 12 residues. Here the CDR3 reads CASKYSDNEQFF. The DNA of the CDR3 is TGTGCCAGCAAATATAGCGACAATGAGCAGTTCTTC. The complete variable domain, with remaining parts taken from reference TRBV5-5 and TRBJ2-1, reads DAGVTQSPTHLIKTRGQQVTLRCSPISGHKSVSWYQQVLGQGPQFIFQYYEKEERGRGNFPDRFSARQFPNYSSELNVNALLLGDSALYLCASKYSDNEQFFGPGTRLTVL.

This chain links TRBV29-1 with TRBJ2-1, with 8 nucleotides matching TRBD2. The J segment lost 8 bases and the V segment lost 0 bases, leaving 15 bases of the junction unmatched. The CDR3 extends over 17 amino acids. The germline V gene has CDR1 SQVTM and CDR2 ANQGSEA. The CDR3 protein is CSVEDLLLNGRGDEQFF. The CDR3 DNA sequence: TGCAGCGTTGAAGATCTCCTTCTGAACGGGAGGGGGGATGAGCAGTTCTTC.

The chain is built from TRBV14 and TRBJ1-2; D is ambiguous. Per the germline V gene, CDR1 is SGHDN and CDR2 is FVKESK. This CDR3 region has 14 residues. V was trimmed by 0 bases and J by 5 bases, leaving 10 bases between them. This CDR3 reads CASSQEGVGYGYTF. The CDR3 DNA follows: TGTGCCAGCAGCCAAGAGGGCGTAGGATATGGCTACACCTTC. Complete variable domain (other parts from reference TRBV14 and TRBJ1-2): EAGVTQFPSHSVIEKGQTVTLRCDPISGHDNLYWYRRVMGKEIKFLLHFVKESKQDESGMPNNRFLAERTGGTYSTLKVQPAELEDSGVYFCASSQEGVGYGYTFGSGTRLTVV.

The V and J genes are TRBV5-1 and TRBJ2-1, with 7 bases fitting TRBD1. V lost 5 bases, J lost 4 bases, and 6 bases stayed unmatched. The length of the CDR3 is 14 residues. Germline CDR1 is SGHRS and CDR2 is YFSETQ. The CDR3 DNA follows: TGCGCCAGCAGAACGACAGGGTCGTACAATGAGCAGTTCTTC. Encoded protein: CASRTTGSYNEQFF.

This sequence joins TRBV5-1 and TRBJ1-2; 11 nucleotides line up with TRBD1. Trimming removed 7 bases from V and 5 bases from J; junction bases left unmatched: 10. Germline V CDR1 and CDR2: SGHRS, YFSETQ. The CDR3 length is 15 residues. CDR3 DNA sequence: TGCGCCAGCGGCTCTGGGACAGGGGGAGAATATGGCTACACCTTC. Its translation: CASGSGTGGEYGYTF.